This T cell receptor (beta chain) was identified during a study of shared clonotypes between healthy human individuals. Regarding this clone: What it binds is not known.

Study-wide points: Sequencing depth was predicted to influence how clonotypes are shared among donors.

Germline CDR1 is LGHNA and CDR2 is YNFKEQ. This CDR3 comprises 15 residues. V shed 3 bases and J shed 2 bases, with 14 bases lying between them. Adults of Caucasian background living in Nashville, Tennessee made up all donors. Over several immunoSEQ plates, each subset's genomic DNA was distributed in even portions. Method: immunoSEQ multiplex PCR; TCRdb's copy keeps in-frame clones and lacks some. The sample shows 2,500,000 or so clones, about nine tenths of them seen only once. The chain joins TRBV4-2 to TRBJ2-7; tentative D call: TRBD2 (6 bases). Sequenced: naive CD4+ T cells from PBMCs. Subset: CD45RA+ positively selected. The TCR originated in a young man in good health. Some clones in this sample may be carry-over from other donors' samples. CDR3 loop: CASSQAGTAPYEQYF. The DNA of the CDR3 is TGTGCCAGCAGCCAGGCGGGAACAGCTCCCTACGAGCAGTACTTC.